This T cell receptor beta chain derives from a study of T cell responses to AZD1222 COVID-19 vaccine (dated by TCRdb to 2020 to 2022). Broadly, across the study: AZD1222 recipients whose second dose came at about 4 weeks and those whose second dose came at about 12 weeks were combined into one group, since spike-specific TCR depth and breadth did not differ between the two schedules. A total of 233 trial participants underwent TCR sequencing, of whom roughly 210 received two doses of AZD1222 and roughly 25 received two doses of the MenACWY control vaccine. Trial participants were enrolled by age into subgroups of 18-55, 56-69 and 70-plus years, and roughly 150, 30 and 60 TCR-sequenced participants, respectively, were included in these subgroups.

The germline V gene (reference sequence) sets CDR1 to LGHDT and CDR2 to YNNKEL. The CDR3 covers 16 residues, taking in both the cysteine and the phenylalanine. The read is trimmed to its CDR3 DNA, 48 bases read in frame from base 1. The germline ends are 13 bases apart after V is trimmed by 1 base and J by 0 bases. General conclusions and limits of the study: A significant rise in spike-specific TCR breadth and depth was observed after two AZD1222 doses relative to day 0 and relative to MenACWY recipients. Nearly half of unique spike-specific TCRs reportedly recognized epitopes outside regions mutated in the B.1.351 and B.1.1.7 variants. Participants were mostly white British and included more females than males, and it was suggested by the authors that clonal diversity may have been underestimated. The whole spike protein was spanned by vaccine-associated CD4 TCRs, and dominant responses were seen in regions 160-218 and 743-854. Because no day 14 peak-response samples were available, repertoires were characterized only after the peak T cell response. Conclusions about previously exposed vaccinees were limited because only a handful of AZD1222 recipients were SARS-CoV-2 seropositive at baseline. The 56-69-year group was small, and its depth increase did not reach significance, likely because of low power.

The CDR3 regions of human TCRbeta chains were analyzed by immunosequencing. The paper's data handling went like this. TCRs in the repertoires were matched against a reference library of SARS-CoV-2-specific TCRs that had been generated with the MIRA antigen-specificity platform. Breadth was defined as the fraction of unique TCRs that were SARS-CoV-2-associated. Depth was defined as the fraction of total T cells that were SARS-CoV-2-associated. Each spike-specific TCR was assigned to its reactive spike region and to a CD4 or CD8 class using the MIRA data. Log10-transformed breadth and depth values were compared by one-way ANOVA with Sidak's multiple comparisons tests. The clones in this table, taken by TCRdb from immuneACCESS, are in-frame only. Not every clone is retained; where verified, under half of the shortfall comes from an unresolved V gene, and the cause of the rest is unknown. D and trimming come from the DNA, and the V and J calls and clone size come from that table. Present in this sample are 50,000 to 60,000 clones, over 80% of which were seen just once. Clones ranked in the top ten supply 14% to 15% of the sample.

With regard to this clone: No cognate antigen has been identified for it. Per-base quality was not reported, and no clone a single base away is much larger than it.

Sample time point, as interpreted from the label and publication: baseline before first vaccination. Samples from vaccinated people were obtained from the UK trials COV001 and COV002, which included a single-blind randomized controlled phase 2/3 trial of AZD1222 (ChAdOx1 nCoV-19) in healthy adults. For TCRbeta chain sequencing, PBMC samples from trial participants were taken at day 0 and at day 28 after the second dose. The receptor's source is an adult in good health. The source material was peripheral blood, sampled on day 0 of AZD1222 vaccination. The chain links TRBV3-1 (or the pseudogene TRBV3-2) with TRBJ2-7; TRBD2 could be the D gene, as 5 bases match. Read as DNA, the sequence is TGTGCCAGCAGCCAAGGCGGCGGACTTAACTCCTACGAGCAGTACTTC. Its translation is CASSQGGGLNSYEQYF.